This entry concerns a single T cell receptor beta chain. Its antigen is as yet unknown. V shed 5 bases, J shed 8 bases, and the junction held 15 bases outside the gene matches. CDR1 and CDR2 from the germline V gene are SGHAT and FQDESV (reference sequence). CDR3 length: 16 residues. The sample is drawn from a study of cytomegalovirus exposure and HLA in healthy donors. The PCR employed 60 Vbeta primers together with 13 Jbeta primers. Assay: immunoSEQ multiplex PCR; the TCRdb copy retains only in-frame clones and omits some. This table holds 200,000 or so clones, roughly 80% found once. General study results and limits: Earlier analysis found most TCR beta V segments productive about 87% or about 30% of the time.

The chain joins TRBV11-1 to TRBJ1-2; 9 nucleotides line up with TRBD1. The receptor was derived from a male donor in good health and CMV-seropositive. The sample was PBMCs. Here the CDR3 DNA reads TGTGCCAGCAGCCTAACTGGACAGGGGCTGACGGGGGGCTACACCTTC. This translates into CASSLTGQGLTGGYTF.